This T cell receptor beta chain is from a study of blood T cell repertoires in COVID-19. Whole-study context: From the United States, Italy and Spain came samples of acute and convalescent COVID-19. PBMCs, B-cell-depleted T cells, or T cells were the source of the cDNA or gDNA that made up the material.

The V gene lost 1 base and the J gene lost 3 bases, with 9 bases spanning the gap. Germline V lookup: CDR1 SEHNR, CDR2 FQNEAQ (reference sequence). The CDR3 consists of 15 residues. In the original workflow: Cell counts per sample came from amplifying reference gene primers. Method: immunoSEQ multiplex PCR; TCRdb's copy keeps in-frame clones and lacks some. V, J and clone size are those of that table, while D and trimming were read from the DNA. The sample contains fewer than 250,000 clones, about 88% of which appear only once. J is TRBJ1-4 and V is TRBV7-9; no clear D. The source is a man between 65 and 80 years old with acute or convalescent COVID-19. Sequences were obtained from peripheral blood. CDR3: CASSLGSGSNEKLFF. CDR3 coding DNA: TGTGCCAGCAGCTTAGGGAGTGGATCTAATGAAAAACTGTTTTTT.